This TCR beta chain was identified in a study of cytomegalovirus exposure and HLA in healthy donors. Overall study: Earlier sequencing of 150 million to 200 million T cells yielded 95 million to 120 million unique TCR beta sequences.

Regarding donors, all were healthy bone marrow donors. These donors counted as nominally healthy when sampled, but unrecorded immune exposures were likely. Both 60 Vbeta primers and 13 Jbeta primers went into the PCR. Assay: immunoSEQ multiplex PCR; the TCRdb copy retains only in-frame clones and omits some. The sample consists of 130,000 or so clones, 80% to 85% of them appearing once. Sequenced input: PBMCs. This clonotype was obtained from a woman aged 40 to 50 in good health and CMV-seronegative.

In nucleotides, the CDR3 is TGTGCCAGCAGTTACGGAGGCAGCAATCAGCCCCAGCATTTT. It codes for CASSYGGSNQPQHF. The chain couples TRBV6-5 to TRBJ1-5; no firm D call. Trimming shortened V by 2 bases and J by 1 base, and 6 bases separated the two germline ends. This CDR3 has 14 residues. Germline CDR1 and CDR2: MNHEY and SVGAGI.